The source of this T cell receptor beta chain is a study of CD8 T cells in ankylosing spondylitis. TCRdb called the 5' RACE reads again in MiXCR, with one record for every CDR3 protein. The sample includes 250,000 to 350,000 distinct CDR3 sequences, roughly 8% of them seen just once. Notes on the study in general: Among TCR beta sequences, a motif of roughly 8 highly homologous variants appeared characteristic of ankylosing spondylitis blood.

This clonotype showed up just a few times. Its specificity is not known. Germline values: CDR1 LGHNA, CDR2 YSLEER. Trimming pared 0 bases from V and 4 bases from J, leaving 7 bases between. There are 14 residues in the CDR3. This rearrangement joins TRBV4-3 to TRBJ2-1; D not resolved. The sequence was obtained from a male donor with ankylosing spondylitis. Material: blood, either unsorted or a sorted T cell fraction (not recorded which). CDR3 sequence: CASSQDSRYNEQFF. The CDR3 coding sequence is TGCGCCAGCAGCCAAGATAGCAGGTACAATGAGCAGTTCTTC.